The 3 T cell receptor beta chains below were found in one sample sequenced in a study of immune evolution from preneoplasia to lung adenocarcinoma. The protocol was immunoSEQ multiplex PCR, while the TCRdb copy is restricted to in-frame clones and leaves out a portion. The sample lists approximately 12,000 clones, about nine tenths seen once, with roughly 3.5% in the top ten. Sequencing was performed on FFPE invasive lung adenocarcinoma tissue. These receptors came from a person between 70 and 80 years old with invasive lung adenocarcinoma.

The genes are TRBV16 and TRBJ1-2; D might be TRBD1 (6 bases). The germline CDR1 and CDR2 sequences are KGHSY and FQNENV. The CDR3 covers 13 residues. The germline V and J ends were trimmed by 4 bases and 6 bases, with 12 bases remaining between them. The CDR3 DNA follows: TGTGCCAGCAGCCCCCAGAGGGGGAATGGCTACACCTTC. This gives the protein CASSPQRGNGYTF.

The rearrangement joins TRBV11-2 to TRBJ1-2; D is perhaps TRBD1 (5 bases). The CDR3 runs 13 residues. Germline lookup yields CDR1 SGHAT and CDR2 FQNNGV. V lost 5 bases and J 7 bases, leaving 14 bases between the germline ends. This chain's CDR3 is CASSPRDGVGYTF. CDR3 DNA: TGTGCCAGCAGCCCCCGGGACGGAGTTGGCTACACCTTC.

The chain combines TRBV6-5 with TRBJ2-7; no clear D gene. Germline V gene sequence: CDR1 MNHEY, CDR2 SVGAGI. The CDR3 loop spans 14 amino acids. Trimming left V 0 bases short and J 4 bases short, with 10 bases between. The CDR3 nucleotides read TGTGCCAGCAGTTACTCTGGTTTACCATACGAGCAGTACTTC. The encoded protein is CASSYSGLPYEQYF.